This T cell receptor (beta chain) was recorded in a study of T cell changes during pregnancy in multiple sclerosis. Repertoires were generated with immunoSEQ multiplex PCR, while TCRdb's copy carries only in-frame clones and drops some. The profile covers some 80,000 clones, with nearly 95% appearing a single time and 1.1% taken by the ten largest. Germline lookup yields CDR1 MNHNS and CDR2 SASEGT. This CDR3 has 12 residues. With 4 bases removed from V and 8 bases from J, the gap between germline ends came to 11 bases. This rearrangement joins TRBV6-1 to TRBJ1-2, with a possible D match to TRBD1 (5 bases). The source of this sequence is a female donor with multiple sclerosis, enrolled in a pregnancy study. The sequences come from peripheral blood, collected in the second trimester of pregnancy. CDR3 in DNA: TGTGCCAGCAGTGTAGGGGTTTTCGGCTACACCTTC. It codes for CASSVGVFGYTF.